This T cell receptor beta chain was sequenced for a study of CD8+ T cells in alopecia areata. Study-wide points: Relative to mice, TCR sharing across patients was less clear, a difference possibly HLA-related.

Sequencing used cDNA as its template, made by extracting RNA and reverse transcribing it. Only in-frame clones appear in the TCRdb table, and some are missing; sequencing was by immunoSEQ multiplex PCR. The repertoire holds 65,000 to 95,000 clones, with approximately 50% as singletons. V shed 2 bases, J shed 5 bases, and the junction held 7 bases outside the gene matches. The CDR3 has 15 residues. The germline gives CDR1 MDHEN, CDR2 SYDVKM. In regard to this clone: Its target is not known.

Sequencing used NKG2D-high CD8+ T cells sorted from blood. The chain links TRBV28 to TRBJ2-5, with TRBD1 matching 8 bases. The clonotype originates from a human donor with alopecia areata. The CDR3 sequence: CASSLGDRRYETQYF. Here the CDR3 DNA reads TGTGCCAGCAGTTTAGGGGACAGGCGGTACGAGACCCAGTACTTC. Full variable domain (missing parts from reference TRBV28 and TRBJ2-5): DVKVTQSSRYLVKRTGEKVFLECVQDMDHENMFWYRQDPGLGLRLIYFSYDVKMKEKGDIPEGYSVSREKKERFSLILESASTNQTSMYLCASSLGDRRYETQYFGPGTRLLVL.